This T cell receptor (beta chain) was captured in a study of blood T cell repertoires in COVID-19. Study in general: Samples of COVID-19 (acute and convalescent) were obtained from the United States, Italy and Spain. T cells, B-cell-depleted T cells, or PBMCs supplied cDNA or gDNA.

CDR1 is MNHEY and CDR2 is SVGEGT in the germline V gene. The CDR3 is 18 amino acids. Trimming cost V 0 bases and J 0 bases; bases outside gene matches: 4. As processed by the authors: Amplification with reference gene primers provided the estimates of nucleated cell counts. Measured with immunoSEQ multiplex PCR; TCRdb has only the in-frame clones, and not every one. The V and J calls and clone size were taken over from that table, and D and trimming were inferred from the DNA. The repertoire consists of approximately 100,000 clones, with about 85% occurring once and the leading ten covering over 10%. This clone was seen just once.

V gene TRBV6-2 or TRBV6-3 combines with J gene TRBJ2-7, with 14 bases that match TRBD2. The clonotype comes from a human donor in a cohort sampled during active COVID-19. Sequenced input: peripheral blood. CDR3 region: CASSYSTSGGASSYEQYF. The CDR3 nucleotides are TGTGCCAGCAGTTACTCGACTAGCGGGGGGGCAAGCTCCTACGAGCAGTACTTC.